These 25 T cell receptor beta chains originate from one sample sequenced in a study of early T cells in non-severe SARS-CoV-2 infection. TCRdb reanalysed the 5' RACE reads using MiXCR and keeps one entry per CDR3 protein. The table includes around 50,000 distinct CDR3 sequences, approximately 6% detected once. Sequencing was done on a sample of whole blood. These receptor sequences come from an adult who was a healthcare worker with PCR-confirmed SARS-CoV-2 infection or an uninfected control (not recorded which).

The chain joins TRBV11-2 to TRBJ1-1; D is perhaps TRBD1 (5 bases). Trimming stripped 2 bases from V and 1 base from J, with 20 bases between. The CDR3 runs to 18 residues. From germline, CDR1 is SGHAT and CDR2 FQNNGV. CDR3 amino acids: CASSLFGGASVPNTEAFF. DNA of the CDR3: TGTGCCAGCAGCTTATTTGGAGGGGCATCAGTCCCGAACACTGAAGCTTTCTTT.

V usage is TRBV7-6 and J usage is TRBJ1-4; 7 bases match TRBD1. Germline V CDR1 and CDR2: SGHVS, FNYEAQ. This CDR3 region has 15 residues. V lost 4 bases and J lost 5; bases outside the gene matches: 7. CDR3 amino acids: CASSSGQAPNEKLFF. CDR3 coding DNA: TGTGCCAGCAGCTCAGGACAGGCACCCAATGAAAAACTGTTTTTT.

This clonotype was seen only a few times. This chain links TRBV6-2 or TRBV6-3 with TRBJ2-3; D gene ambiguous. CDR3 size: 11 residues. CDR1 MNHEY and CDR2 SVGEGT come from the germline V gene. Trimming removed 4 bases from V and 4 bases from J, with 3 bases in between. CDR3 nucleotide sequence: TGTGCCAGCAGTTTTCCAGATACGCAGTATTTT. It is translated as CASSFPDTQYF.

DNA for the CDR3: TGTGCCATCAGTGAGTCGCAACAGGGGCGTAATTCACCCCTCCACTTT. It is translated as CAISESQQGRNSPLHF. This rearrangement joins TRBV10-3 to TRBJ1-6; 7 bases are a match to TRBD1. Unmatched junction bases numbered 5, after V lost 0 bases and J lost 6 bases. Germline CDR1 reads ENHRY; CDR2 reads SYGVKD. The CDR3 has 16 residues.

On this clonotype itself: Possible read error: a much larger clone is one base away. This chain links TRBV4-3 with TRBJ2-2; D is unclear. The germline V gene encodes CDR1 LGHNA and CDR2 YSLEER. CDR3 length: 15 residues. CDR3 sequence: CACSQEVRRIGELFF. The CDR3 nucleotides are TGCGCCTGCAGCCAAGAAGTGAGACGTATCGGGGAGCTGTTTTTT.

There are many counts of this clonotype. J is TRBJ2-2 and V is TRBV10-3; tentative D call: TRBD1 (6 bases). V lost 0 bases and J lost 1, with 15 bases in between. Germline V gene data show CDR1 as ENHRY and CDR2 as SYGVKD. This CDR3 region has 18 residues. This chain's CDR3 is CAISESIGQGMNTGELFF. CDR3 DNA sequence: TGTGCCATCAGTGAGTCAATCGGGCAGGGGATGAACACCGGGGAGCTGTTTTTT.

This clonotype was recorded at least ten times. The chain has TRBV7-9 and TRBJ2-1, with TRBD1 as a possible D gene (6 bases). The length of the CDR3 is 13 residues. Trimming left V 3 bases short and J 4 bases short, with 7 bases between. Looked up from germline, CDR1 is SEHNR and CDR2 is FQNEAQ (reference sequence). As DNA, the CDR3 is TGTGCCAGCAGCTTCGGACAGTACAATGAGCAGTTCTTC. It translates to CASSFGQYNEQFF.

This chain joins TRBV7-9 and TRBJ1-4, with no clear D. The germline gives CDR1 SEHNR, CDR2 FQNEAQ (reference sequence). This CDR3 has 13 residues. Deletions cut 4 bases from V and 4 bases from J, with 7 bases between. The CDR3 DNA follows: TGTGCCAGCAGCTACCCTGGTAATGAAAAACTGTTTTTT. Encoded protein: CASSYPGNEKLFF.

This chain joins TRBV29-1 and TRBJ2-2, with D uncertain. CDR3 length equals 14 residues. Germline values: CDR1 SQVTM, CDR2 ANQGSEA. Deletions cut 4 bases from V and 8 bases from J, with 17 bases between. The CDR3: CSVAGPGDVGELFF. CDR3 in DNA: TGCAGCGTTGCCGGGCCCGGTGATGTAGGGGAGCTGTTTTTT.

This clonotype has at least ten counts. The J gene is TRBJ2-7, the V gene TRBV28; D gene ambiguous. The CDR3 is 16 amino acids. Between the trimmed V and J ends, which lost 3 bases and 0 bases, there was a span of 15 bases. Germline V gene lookup returns CDR1 MDHEN and CDR2 SYDVKM. The CDR3 region is CASSFSATVGSYEQYF. Written as DNA, the CDR3 is TGTGCCAGCAGTTTCTCCGCCACAGTTGGCTCCTACGAGCAGTACTTC.

This clonotype was detected many times. The chain couples TRBV10-2 to TRBJ2-1, with D possibly matching TRBD2 (5 bases). This CDR3 spans 14 amino acids. Trimming removed 2 bases from V and 8 bases from J, with 13 bases in between. Germline-derived CDR1 and CDR2 are WSHSY and SAAADI. The CDR3 coding sequence is TGCGCCAGCAGTGAGGGACTGGAATGGGATGAGCAGTTCTTC. Protein: CASSEGLEWDEQFF.

This sequence joins TRBV5-5 and TRBJ1-2; D remains unclear. Trimming pared 0 bases from V and 5 bases from J, leaving 8 bases between. CDR1 and CDR2 from the germline V gene are SGHKS and YYEKEE (reference sequence). The CDR3 covers 13 residues. For the CDR3, the DNA is TGTGCCAGCAGCTTGGACAGCTATTATGGCTACACCTTC. It specifies CASSLDSYYGYTF.

Details on this clonotype: This may arise from a read error, as a much more abundant clone is one base away. No conserved phenylalanine or tryptophan ends this CDR3, so it is likely a read error. V gene TRBV20-1 combines with J gene TRBJ2-1; maybe TRBD2 (5 bases). Trimming removed 1 base at V and 9 bases at J, with 10 bases between. Germline CDR1 is DFQATT and CDR2 is SNEGSKA (reference sequence). The CDR3 has 12 residues. The CDR3 protein is CSARGTSPEQFS. The CDR3 DNA is TGCAGTGCTAGAGGTACTAGTCCTGAGCAGTTCTCC.

This clonotype was seen ten or more times. This chain joins TRBV6-6 and TRBJ2-3; 9 bases line up with TRBD2. The length of the CDR3 is 14 residues. Germline V gene data show CDR1 as MNHNY and CDR2 as SVGAGI (reference sequence). J lost 5 bases, V lost 5 bases, and 5 bases had no gene match. CDR3 bases: TGTGCCAGCAGTCGGGGGACTAGCCGAGATACGCAGTATTTT. This translates into CASSRGTSRDTQYF.

Only a few counts were recorded for this clonotype. The chain combines TRBV5-1 with TRBJ2-2, with TRBD1 as a possible D gene (6 bases). CDR1 SGHRS and CDR2 YFSETQ come from the germline V gene. Trimming cost V 3 bases and J 1 base, with 10 bases left between them. CDR3 length: 15 residues. DNA for the CDR3: TGCGCCAGCAGCTACCAGACAGGGAACACCGGGGAGCTGTTTTTT. This codes for CASSYQTGNTGELFF.

This clonotype was recorded many times. This chain uses TRBV3-1 with TRBJ1-5; D is perhaps TRBD1 (5 bases). The germline V gene has CDR1 LGHDT and CDR2 YNNKEL (reference sequence). This CDR3 comprises 16 residues. V lost 1 base, J lost 1 base, and 11 bases lay in between. CDR3 bases: TGTGCCAGCAGCCAAGGGACATCCCTAAGCAATCAGCCCCAGCATTTT. Amino acid sequence: CASSQGTSLSNQPQHF.

This clonotype was counted between two and nine times. The chain carries TRBV6-5 and TRBJ2-1; D call uncertain. Germline V gene data show CDR1 as MNHEY and CDR2 as SVGAGI. The V end was cut by 5 bases, the J end by 2 bases, with 25 bases between. This CDR3 is built from 19 residues. The CDR3 loop is CASSPVHLKRSGPYNEQFF. As DNA, the CDR3 is TGTGCCAGCAGTCCGGTCCACCTGAAGCGATCCGGCCCCTACAATGAGCAGTTCTTC.

At least ten counts were recorded for this clonotype. This sequence joins TRBV27 and TRBJ1-2; 8 nucleotides align to TRBD1. This CDR3 has 12 residues. The germline V gene encodes CDR1 MNHEY and CDR2 SMNVEV (reference sequence). With 4 bases clipped from V and 10 bases from J, the junction kept 5 bases outside the gene matches. The CDR3 region is CASSSRQGYYTF. CDR3 DNA sequence: TGTGCCAGCAGTTCCCGACAGGGGTACTACACCTTC.

This rearrangement joins TRBV18 to TRBJ2-1; D could derive from TRBD1 or TRBD2 (6 bases each). Trimming shortened V by 7 bases and J by 3 bases, and 16 bases separated the two germline ends. CDR1 and CDR2 from the germline V gene are KGHSH and LQKENI. The CDR3 consists of 15 residues. The chain's CDR3 is CASFAGQGNYNEQFF. The CDR3 nucleotides are TGTGCCAGCTTCGCGGGGCAGGGGAACTACAATGAGCAGTTCTTC.

This clonotype was detected many times. Possible read error: a much larger clone is one base away. The chain joins TRBV29-1 to TRBJ2-6; D unresolved. This CDR3 has 14 amino acids. Germline CDR1 and CDR2: SQVTM and ANQGSEA. V gave up 6 bases and J gave up 0 bases, with 9 bases separating them. The CDR3 DNA sequence: TGCAGCGTGGGAAAAAGCTCTGGGGCCAACGTCCTGACTTTC. Translated: CSVGKSSGANVLTF.

This clonotype was found a few times. The V gene is TRBV6-6, the J gene TRBJ2-1; 7 bases align to TRBD2. J lost 0 bases, V lost 2 bases, and 7 bases had no gene match. The length of the CDR3 is 17 residues. Germline lookup yields CDR1 MNHNY and CDR2 SVGAGI (reference sequence). The CDR3 DNA sequence: TGTGCCAGCAGTTACAAGTTGCGGGGGAGCTCCTACAATGAGCAGTTCTTC. Encoded protein: CASSYKLRGSSYNEQFF.

This clonotype came up many times. The V gene is TRBV18, the J gene TRBJ1-3; D gene unclear. V was clipped by 5 bases and J by 4 bases, with 12 bases between them. The length of the CDR3 is 14 residues. Germline CDR1 is KGHSH and CDR2 is LQKENI. The CDR3, as DNA: TGTGCCAGCTCAGCGACACTTCGAGGAAACACCATATATTTT. This encodes CASSATLRGNTIYF.

This clonotype was picked up a small number of times. V and J are TRBV12-5 and TRBJ2-1; the D is unclear. The CDR3 is 16 amino acids. V was trimmed by 3 bases and J by 0 bases, leaving 12 bases between them. The V gene's germline CDR1 is LGHNT and CDR2 FRNRAP. CDR3 nucleotides: TGTGCTAGTGGTTTCTGGAAGTTGGGCTCCTACAATGAGCAGTTCTTC. Protein: CASGFWKLGSYNEQFF.

A few counts support this clonotype. This sequence joins TRBV7-2 and TRBJ2-1; D is tentatively TRBD1 or TRBD2 (5 bases each). V was cut by 3 bases and J by 8 bases, with 17 bases left in between. The CDR3 covers 15 residues. Germline V CDR1 and CDR2: SGHTA, FQGNSA. The CDR3 nucleotides read TGTGCCAGCAGCTTCCGCCGGGACCCCTTATATGAGCAGTTCTTC. Amino acid sequence: CASSFRRDPLYEQFF.

This sequence joins TRBV3-1 and TRBJ1-4, with 11 bases matching TRBD1. J lost 5 bases, V lost 4 bases, and 12 bases had no gene match. The CDR3 is 18 residues long. CDR1 LGHDT and CDR2 YNNKEL come from the germline V gene (reference sequence). The CDR3 spells CASSLRTGGGVLNEKLFF. The CDR3 region has the DNA TGTGCCAGCAGCCTTCGGACAGGGGGCGGGGTTTTAAATGAAAAACTGTTTTTT.